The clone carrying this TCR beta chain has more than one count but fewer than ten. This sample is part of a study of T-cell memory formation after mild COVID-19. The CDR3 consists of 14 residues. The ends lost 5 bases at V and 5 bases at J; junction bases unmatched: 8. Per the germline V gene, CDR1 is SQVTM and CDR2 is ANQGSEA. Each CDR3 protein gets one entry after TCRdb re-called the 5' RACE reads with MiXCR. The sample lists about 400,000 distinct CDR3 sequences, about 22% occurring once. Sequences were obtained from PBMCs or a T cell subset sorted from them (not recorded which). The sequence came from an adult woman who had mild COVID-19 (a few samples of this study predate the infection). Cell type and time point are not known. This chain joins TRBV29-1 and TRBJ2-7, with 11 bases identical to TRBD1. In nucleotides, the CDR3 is TGCAGCGTTCGAAAGGGACAGGGGGGCAACGAGCAGTACTTC. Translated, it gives CSVRKGQGGNEQYF.